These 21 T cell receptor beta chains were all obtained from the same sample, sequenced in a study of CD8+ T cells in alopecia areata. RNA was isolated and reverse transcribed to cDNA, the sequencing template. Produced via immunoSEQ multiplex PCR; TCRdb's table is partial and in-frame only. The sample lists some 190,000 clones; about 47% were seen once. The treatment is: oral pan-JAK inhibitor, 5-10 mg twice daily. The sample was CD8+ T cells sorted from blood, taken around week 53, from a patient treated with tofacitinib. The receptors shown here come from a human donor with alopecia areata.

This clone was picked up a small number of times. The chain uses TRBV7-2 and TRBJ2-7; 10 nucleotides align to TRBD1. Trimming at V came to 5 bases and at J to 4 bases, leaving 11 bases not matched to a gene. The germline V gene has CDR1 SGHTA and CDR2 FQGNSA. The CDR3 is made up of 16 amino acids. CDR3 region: CASSPTRGQGSYEQYF. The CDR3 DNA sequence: TGTGCCAGCAGCCCAACGAGGGGACAGGGGTCATACGAGCAGTACTTC.

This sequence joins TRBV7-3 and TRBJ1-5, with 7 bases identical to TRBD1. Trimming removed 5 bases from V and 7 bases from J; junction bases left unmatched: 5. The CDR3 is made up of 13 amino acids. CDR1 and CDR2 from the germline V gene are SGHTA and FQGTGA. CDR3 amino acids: CASSPNRGQPQHF. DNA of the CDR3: TGTGCCAGCAGCCCAAACAGGGGCCAGCCCCAGCATTTT.

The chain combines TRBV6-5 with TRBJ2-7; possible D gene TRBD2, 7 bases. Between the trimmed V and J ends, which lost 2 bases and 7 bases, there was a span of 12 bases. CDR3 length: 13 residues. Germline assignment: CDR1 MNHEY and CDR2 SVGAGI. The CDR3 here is CASSYRGAWEQYF. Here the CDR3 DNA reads TGTGCCAGCAGTTACCGGGGGGCGTGGGAGCAGTACTTC.

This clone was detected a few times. Here the CDR3 DNA reads TGTGCCAGCTCACCGATAGCTAGCGGCACCAACAATGAGCAGTTCTTC. This gives the protein CASSPIASGTNNEQFF. The V call is TRBV18, the J call TRBJ2-1; 7 bases match TRBD2. With V trimmed by 3 bases and J by 5 bases, 10 bases remained unmatched. CDR1 is KGHSH and CDR2 is LQKENI in the germline V gene. The CDR3 sequence is 16 residues long. The entire variable domain, with the rest obtained from reference TRBV18 and TRBJ2-1, is as follows: NAGVMQNPRHLVRRRGQEARLRCSPMKGHSHVYWYRQLPEEGLKFMVYLQKENIIDESGMPKERFSAEFPKEGPSILRIQQVVRGDSAAYFCASSPIASGTNNEQFFGPGTRLTVL.

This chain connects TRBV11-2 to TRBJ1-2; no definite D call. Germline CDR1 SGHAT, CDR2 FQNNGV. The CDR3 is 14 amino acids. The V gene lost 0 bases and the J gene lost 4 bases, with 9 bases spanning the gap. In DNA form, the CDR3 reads TGTGCCAGCAGCTTAGATTTCGATCTCTATGGCTACACCTTC. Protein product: CASSLDFDLYGYTF.

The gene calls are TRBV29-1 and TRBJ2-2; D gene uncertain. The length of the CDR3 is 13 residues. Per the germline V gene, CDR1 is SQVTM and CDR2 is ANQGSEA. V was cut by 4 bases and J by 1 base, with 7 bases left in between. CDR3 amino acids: CSVAGLNTGELFF. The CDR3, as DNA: TGCAGCGTTGCAGGCCTGAACACCGGGGAGCTGTTTTTT.

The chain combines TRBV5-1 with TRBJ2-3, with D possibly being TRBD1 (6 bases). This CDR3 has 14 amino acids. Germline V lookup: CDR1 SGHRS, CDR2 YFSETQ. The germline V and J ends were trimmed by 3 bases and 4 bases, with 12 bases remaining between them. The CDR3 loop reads CASSSRQEADTQYF. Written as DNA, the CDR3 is TGCGCCAGCAGCTCCCGACAGGAGGCAGATACGCAGTATTTT.

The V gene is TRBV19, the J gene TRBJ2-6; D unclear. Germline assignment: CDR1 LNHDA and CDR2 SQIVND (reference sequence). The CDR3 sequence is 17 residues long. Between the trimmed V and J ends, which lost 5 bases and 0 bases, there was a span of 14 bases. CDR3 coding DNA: TGTGCCAGTAGTTTCTTACAGACTGGCTCTGGGGCCAACGTCCTGACTTTC. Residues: CASSFLQTGSGANVLTF.

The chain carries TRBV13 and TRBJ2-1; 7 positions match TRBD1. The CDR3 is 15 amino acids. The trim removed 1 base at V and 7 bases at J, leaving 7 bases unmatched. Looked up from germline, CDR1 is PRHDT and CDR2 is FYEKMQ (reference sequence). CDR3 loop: CASSLVNEGANEQFF. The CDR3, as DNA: TGTGCCAGCAGCTTAGTAAATGAGGGGGCAAATGAGCAGTTCTTC. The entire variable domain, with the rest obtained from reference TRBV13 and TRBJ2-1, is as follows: AAGVIQSPRHLIKEKRETATLKCYPIPRHDTVYWYQQGPGQDPQFLISFYEKMQSDKGSIPDRFSAQQFSDYHSELNMSSLELGDSALYFCASSLVNEGANEQFFGPGTRLTVL.

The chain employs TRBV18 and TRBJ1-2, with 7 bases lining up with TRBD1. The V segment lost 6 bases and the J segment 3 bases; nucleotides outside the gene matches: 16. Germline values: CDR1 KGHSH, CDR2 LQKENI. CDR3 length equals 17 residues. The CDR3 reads CASSPSGTVSLHYGYTF. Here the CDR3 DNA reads TGTGCCAGCTCGCCCTCCGGGACAGTTTCCCTACACTATGGCTACACCTTC.

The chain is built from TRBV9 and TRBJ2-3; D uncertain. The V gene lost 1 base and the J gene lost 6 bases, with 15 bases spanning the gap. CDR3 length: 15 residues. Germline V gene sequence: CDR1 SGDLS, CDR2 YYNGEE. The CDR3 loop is CASSVSPDVGDTQYF. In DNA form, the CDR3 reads TGTGCCAGCAGCGTATCCCCGGATGTTGGGGATACGCAGTATTTT.

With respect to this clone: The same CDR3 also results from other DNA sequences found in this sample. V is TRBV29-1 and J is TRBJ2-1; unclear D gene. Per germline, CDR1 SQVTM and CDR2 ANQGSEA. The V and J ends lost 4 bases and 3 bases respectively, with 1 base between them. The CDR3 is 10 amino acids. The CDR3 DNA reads TGCAGCGTTGTCTACAATGAGCAGTTCTTC. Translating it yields CSVVYNEQFF.

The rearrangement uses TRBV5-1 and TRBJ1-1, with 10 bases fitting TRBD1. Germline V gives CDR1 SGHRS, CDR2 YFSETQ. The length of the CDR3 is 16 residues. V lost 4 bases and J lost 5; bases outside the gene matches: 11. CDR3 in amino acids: CASSQGTGAGETEAFF. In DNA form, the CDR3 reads TGCGCCAGCAGCCAAGGGACAGGGGCGGGGGAAACTGAAGCTTTCTTT.

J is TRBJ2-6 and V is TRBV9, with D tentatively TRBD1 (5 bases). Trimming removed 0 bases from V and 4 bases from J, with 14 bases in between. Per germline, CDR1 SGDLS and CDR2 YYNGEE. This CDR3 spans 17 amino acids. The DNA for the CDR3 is TGTGCCAGCAGCGTAGCCTCCAGGGTGAACGGGGCCAACGTCCTGACTTTC. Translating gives CASSVASRVNGANVLTF. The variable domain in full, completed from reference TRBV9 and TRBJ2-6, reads DSGVTQTPKHLITATGQRVTLRCSPRSGDLSVYWYQQSLDQGLQFLIQYYNGEERAKGNILERFSAQQFPDLHSELNLSSLELGDSALYFCASSVASRVNGANVLTFGAGSRLTVL.

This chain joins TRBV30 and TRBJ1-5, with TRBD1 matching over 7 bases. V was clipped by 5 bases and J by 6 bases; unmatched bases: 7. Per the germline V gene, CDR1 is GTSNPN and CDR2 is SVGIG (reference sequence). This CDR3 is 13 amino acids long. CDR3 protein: CAWGDREGQPQHF. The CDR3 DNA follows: TGTGCCTGGGGTGACAGGGAAGGTCAGCCCCAGCATTTT.

The CDR3, as DNA: TGTGCCAGCAGTTACGAAGAGACCCAGTACTTC. This codes for CASSYEETQYF. The V gene is TRBV6-5, the J gene TRBJ2-5; D unresolved. V was cut by 2 bases and J by 3 bases, with 1 base left in between. The germline gives CDR1 MNHEY, CDR2 SVGAGI. The length of the CDR3 is 11 residues.

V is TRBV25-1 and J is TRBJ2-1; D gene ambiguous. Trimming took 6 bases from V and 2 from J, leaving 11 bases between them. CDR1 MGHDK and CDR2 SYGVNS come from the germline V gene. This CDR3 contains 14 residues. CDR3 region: CASSPQRTYNEQFF. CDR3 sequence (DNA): TGTGCCAGCAGCCCCCAGAGGACCTACAATGAGCAGTTCTTC. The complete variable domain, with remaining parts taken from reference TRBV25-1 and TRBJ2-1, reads EADIYQTPRYLVIGTGKKITLECSQTMGHDKMYWYQQDPGMELHLIHYSYGVNSTEKGDLSSESTVSRIRTEHFPLTLESARPSHTSQYLCASSPQRTYNEQFFGPGTRLTVL.

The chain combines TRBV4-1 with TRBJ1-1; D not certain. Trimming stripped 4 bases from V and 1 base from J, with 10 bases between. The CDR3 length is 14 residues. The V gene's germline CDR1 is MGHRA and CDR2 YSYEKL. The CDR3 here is CASSLEEGNTEAFF. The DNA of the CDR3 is TGCGCCAGCAGCCTAGAGGAGGGGAACACTGAAGCTTTCTTT.

The CDR3 DNA reads as TGTGCCAGCAGCTTGTACGGGTCCGATACGCAGTATTTT. Translation gives CASSLYGSDTQYF. This sequence joins TRBV5-6 and TRBJ2-3; D is uncertain. CDR1 is SGHDT and CDR2 is YYEEEE in the germline V gene. V lost 1 base to trimming and J lost 6 bases, with 9 bases between them. The CDR3 contains 13 residues.

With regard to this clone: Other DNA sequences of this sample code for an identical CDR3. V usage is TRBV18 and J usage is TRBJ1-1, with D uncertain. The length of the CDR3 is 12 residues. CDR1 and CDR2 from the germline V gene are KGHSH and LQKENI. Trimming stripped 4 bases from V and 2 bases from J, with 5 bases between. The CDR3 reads CASSRENTEAFF. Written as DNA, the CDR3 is TGTGCCAGCTCACGTGAAAACACTGAAGCTTTCTTT.

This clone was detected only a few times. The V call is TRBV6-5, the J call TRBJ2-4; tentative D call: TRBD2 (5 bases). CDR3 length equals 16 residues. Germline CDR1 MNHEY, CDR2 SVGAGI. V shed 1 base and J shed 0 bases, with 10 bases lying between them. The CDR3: CASSYLSEGAKNIQYF. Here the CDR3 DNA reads TGTGCCAGCAGTTACTTATCCGAGGGAGCCAAAAACATTCAGTACTTC.